This passage covers 14 T cell receptor beta chains from one sample sequenced in a study of shared clonotypes between healthy human individuals. CD45RO negativity and positive selection for CCR7 defined naive CD8 cells, a population that excluded terminally differentiated effector memory CD45RA+ cells. Only in-frame clones appear in the TCRdb table, and some are missing; sequencing was by immunoSEQ multiplex PCR. Counted here are some 2 million clones, less than 95% occurring once; the ten biggest clones make up 1.2%. The specimen was naive CD8+ T cells sorted from blood. These receptors were taken from a man in his late teens or twenties in good health.

The chain recombines TRBV28 with TRBJ2-5, with D perhaps matching TRBD1 (5 bases). Germline CDR1 MDHEN, CDR2 SYDVKM. CDR3 size: 14 residues. Trimming left V 1 base short and J 1 base short, with 7 bases between. CDR3 bases: TGTGCCAGCAGTTTATTTGGGGCCCAAGAGACCCAGTACTTC. Protein product: CASSLFGAQETQYF.

The chain joins TRBV7-9 to TRBJ2-7; 8 bases are a match to TRBD2. Germline loops: CDR1 SEHNR, CDR2 FQNEAQ (reference sequence). V lost 0 bases, J lost 5 bases, and 6 bases stayed unmatched. The CDR3 spans 15 residues. CDR3: CASSLAVREGNEQYF. The CDR3 DNA reads as TGTGCCAGCAGCTTAGCGGTCCGGGAGGGTAACGAGCAGTACTTC.

The rearrangement links TRBV6-5 to TRBJ2-3, with D hard to call. Trimming took 6 bases from V and 5 from J, leaving 9 bases between them. Germline loops: CDR1 MNHEY, CDR2 SVGAGI. There are 12 residues in the CDR3. The chain's CDR3 is CASSPSEDTQYF. The DNA of the CDR3 is TGTGCCAGCAGCCCCAGCGAAGATACGCAGTATTTT.

The chain links TRBV9 to TRBJ2-1, with 9 nucleotides matching TRBD1. The V and J ends lost 4 bases and 8 bases, in that order; junction bases with no gene match: 13. The CDR3 runs to 16 residues. Germline V gene data show CDR1 as SGDLS and CDR2 as YYNGEE. The CDR3 coding sequence is TGTGCCAGCAGCCCGCGCTCGGGACAGGGTAAGTATGAGCAGTTCTTC. Protein product: CASSPRSGQGKYEQFF.

The rearrangement joins TRBV7-9 to TRBJ1-2, with D uncertain. The CDR3 is 13 amino acids. V lost 5 bases and J lost 6, with 13 bases in between. Per germline, CDR1 SEHNR and CDR2 FQNEAQ (reference sequence). The CDR3 DNA reads as TGTGCCAGCAGCCCGACTCCCGAGAATGGCTACACCTTC. It codes for CASSPTPENGYTF.

CDR3 amino acids: CASSFSRAAEGAYEQYF. The CDR3 region has the DNA TGCGCCAGCAGCTTTTCCAGGGCAGCCGAGGGGGCCTACGAGCAGTACTTC. The genes are TRBV5-1 and TRBJ2-7; D is perhaps TRBD1 (6 bases). CDR1 SGHRS and CDR2 YFSETQ come from the germline V gene. Trimming took off 2 bases at V and 2 bases at J, with 20 bases between the two ends. The CDR3 extends over 17 amino acids.

This chain links TRBV6-6 with TRBJ2-7; D unclear. The CDR3 contains 15 residues. Germline V gene sequence: CDR1 MNHNY, CDR2 SVGAGI (reference sequence). The V and J ends lost 0 bases and 2 bases respectively, with 11 bases between them. Here the CDR3 reads CASSYSVGVAYEQYF. CDR3 in DNA: TGTGCCAGCAGTTACTCGGTAGGTGTTGCCTACGAGCAGTACTTC.

As to this clone: Other DNA variants within this sample encode the same CDR3. The chain combines TRBV28 with TRBJ2-5; D remains unclear. The V end lost 6 bases, the J end lost 3 bases, and 11 bases lay between the germline ends. The CDR3 has 13 residues. CDR1 and CDR2 from the germline V gene are MDHEN and SYDVKM. CDR3 nucleotide sequence: TGTGCCAGCAGCCAAACCCTAGAAGAGACCCAGTACTTC. Protein: CASSQTLEETQYF.

V is TRBV5-1 and J is TRBJ1-2; no clear D. Trimming stripped 0 bases from V and 4 bases from J, with 10 bases between. The CDR3 spans 14 residues. CDR1 and CDR2 from the germline V gene are SGHRS and YFSETQ. CDR3 sequence (DNA): TGCGCCAGCAGCTTGGGACCGGTGGGCTATGGCTACACCTTC. It is translated as CASSLGPVGYGYTF.

A remark on this clone: A much more abundant neighbour one base away suggests this may be a read error. This same CDR3 is encoded by further DNA sequences in the sample. The chain combines TRBV9 with TRBJ2-7; 7 positions match TRBD1. Germline V gene data show CDR1 as SGDLS and CDR2 as YYNGEE. The V gene end was trimmed by 0 bases and the J gene end by 2 bases; junction bases not matched to a gene: 2. The CDR3 extends over 14 amino acids. The DNA of the CDR3 is TGTGCCAGCAGCGTAGGCCAGGGGGCCTACGAGCAGTACTTC. Its protein product is CASSVGQGAYEQYF.

The chain links TRBV10-2 to TRBJ1-1; no clear D gene. This CDR3 comprises 10 residues. CDR1 is WSHSY, CDR2 SAAADI, per germline. V was shortened by 3 bases and J by 4 bases, with 0 bases between the two germline ends. The CDR3 protein is CASSDTEAFF. Written as DNA, the CDR3 is TGCGCCAGCAGTGACACTGAAGCTTTCTTT.

As for this clone: The sample carries other DNA sequences with the same CDR3. The V and J genes are TRBV4-1 and TRBJ1-1; no reliable D call. Trimming shortened V by 0 bases and J by 2 bases, and 7 bases separated the two germline ends. This CDR3 contains 14 residues. Germline CDR1 reads MGHRA; CDR2 reads YSYEKL. CDR3 amino acids: CASSQDRGNTEAFF. CDR3 DNA: TGCGCCAGCAGCCAAGATCGGGGAAACACTGAAGCTTTCTTT.

A single count supports this clone. This chain uses TRBV27 with TRBJ1-5; 8 bases are a match to TRBD1. The CDR3 sequence is 14 residues long. Trimming at V came to 5 bases and at J to 6 bases, leaving 6 bases not matched to a gene. Germline CDR1 MNHEY, CDR2 SMNVEV (reference sequence). The CDR3 DNA sequence: TGTGCCAGCAGTGTACAGGGGGTCGGTCAGCCCCAGCATTTT. Protein product: CASSVQGVGQPQHF.

The chain recombines TRBV7-6 with TRBJ2-7; D is unresolved. In germline, CDR1 is SGHVS, CDR2 FNYEAQ. This CDR3 region has 14 residues. Trimming took off 2 bases at V and 0 bases at J, with 8 bases between the two ends. The CDR3 here is CASSLQTTSYEQYF. The DNA of the CDR3 is TGTGCCAGCAGCTTACAGACAACCTCCTACGAGCAGTACTTC. Full variable domain (outside the CDR3, taken from reference TRBV7-6 and TRBJ2-7): GAGVSQSPRYKVTKRGQDVALRCDPISGHVSLYWYRQALGQGPEFLTYFNYEAQQDKSGLPNDRFSAERPEGSISTLTIQRTEQRDSAMYRCASSLQTTSYEQYFGPGTRLTVT.